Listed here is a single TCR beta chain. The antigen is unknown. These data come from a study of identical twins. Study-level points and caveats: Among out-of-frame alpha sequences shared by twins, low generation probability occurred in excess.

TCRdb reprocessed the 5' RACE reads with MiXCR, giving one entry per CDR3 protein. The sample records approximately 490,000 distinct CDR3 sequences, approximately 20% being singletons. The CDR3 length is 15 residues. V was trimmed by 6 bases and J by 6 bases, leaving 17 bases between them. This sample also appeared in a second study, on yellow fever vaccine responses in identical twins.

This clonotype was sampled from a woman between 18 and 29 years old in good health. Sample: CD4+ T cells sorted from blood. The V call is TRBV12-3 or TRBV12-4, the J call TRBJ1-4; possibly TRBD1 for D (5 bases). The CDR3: CASRNDRSVDEKLFF. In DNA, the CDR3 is TGTGCCAGCAGAAATGACAGATCCGTCGATGAAAAACTGTTTTTT.